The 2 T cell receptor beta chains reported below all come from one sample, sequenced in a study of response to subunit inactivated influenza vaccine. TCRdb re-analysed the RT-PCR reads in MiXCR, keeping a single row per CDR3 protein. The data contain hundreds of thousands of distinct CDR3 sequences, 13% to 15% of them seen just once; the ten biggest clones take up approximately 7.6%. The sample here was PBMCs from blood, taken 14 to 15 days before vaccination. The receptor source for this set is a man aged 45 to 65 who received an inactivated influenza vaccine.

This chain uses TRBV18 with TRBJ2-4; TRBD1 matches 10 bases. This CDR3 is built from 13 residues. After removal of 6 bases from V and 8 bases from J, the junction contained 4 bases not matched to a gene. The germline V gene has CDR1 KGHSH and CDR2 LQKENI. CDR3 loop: CASSTGTGDIQYF. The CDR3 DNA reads TGTGCCAGCTCCACGGGGACAGGGGACATTCAGTACTTC.

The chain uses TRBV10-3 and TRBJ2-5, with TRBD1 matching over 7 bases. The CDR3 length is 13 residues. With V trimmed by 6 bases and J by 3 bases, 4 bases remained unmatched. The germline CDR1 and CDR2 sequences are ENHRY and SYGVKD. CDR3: CAISDRAEETQYF. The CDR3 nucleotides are TGTGCCATCAGCGACAGGGCAGAAGAGACCCAGTACTTC.